This TCR beta chain emerged from a study of shared clonotypes between healthy human individuals. The naive CD8 population came from CD45RO-negative cells selected for CCR7, without terminally differentiated effector memory CD45RA+ cells. This clone was picked up one time. TCRdb's table, derived via immunoSEQ multiplex PCR, lists solely in-frame clones and lacks some. The sample lists 1.5 million to 2.5 million clones, roughly 94% seen once, with 1.2% in the top ten. Germline values: CDR1 SGDLS, CDR2 YYNGEE. This CDR3 is 19 amino acids long. Unmatched junction bases numbered 7, after V lost 0 bases and J lost 1 base.

The chain carries TRBV9 and TRBJ2-1; 13 positions match TRBD2. Sequencing used naive CD8+ T cells sorted from blood. The receptor's source is a young man in good health. In DNA form, the CDR3 reads TGTGCCAGCAGCGTAGGGACTAGCGGGAGTTTATGGTCCTACAATGAGCAGTTCTTC. Translated: CASSVGTSGSLWSYNEQFF.